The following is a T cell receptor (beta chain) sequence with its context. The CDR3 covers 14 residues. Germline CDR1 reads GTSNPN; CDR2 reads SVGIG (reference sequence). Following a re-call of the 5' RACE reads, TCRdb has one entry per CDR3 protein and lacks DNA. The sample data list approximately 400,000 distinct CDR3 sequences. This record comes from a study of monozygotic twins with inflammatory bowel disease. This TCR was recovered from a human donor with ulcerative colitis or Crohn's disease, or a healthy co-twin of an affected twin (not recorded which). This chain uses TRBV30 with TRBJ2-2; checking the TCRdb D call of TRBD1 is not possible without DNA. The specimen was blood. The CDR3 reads CAWTGVVLTGELFF.